This T cell receptor beta chain was found in a study of T cell responses to AZD1222 COVID-19 vaccine. The CDR3 covers 14 residues. Germline V gene lookup returns CDR1 SEHNR and CDR2 FQNEAQ (reference sequence). Trimming cost V 5 bases and J 0 bases; bases outside gene matches: 1. The protocol was immunoSEQ multiplex PCR, while the TCRdb copy is restricted to in-frame clones and leaves out a portion. The table lists around 150,000 clones, approximately 89% of them singletons. Study-wide points: The donor cohort was predominantly white British with a female majority, and clonal diversity may have been underestimated. Repertoire samples came only from after the peak T cell response.

About this clone: The antigen is not known.

It was second doses at about 4 or about 12 weeks that were pooled. This clonotype was sampled from an adult who received the AZD1222 COVID-19 vaccine. Source: peripheral blood, taken 28 days after the second AZD1222 dose. The J gene is TRBJ1-5, the V gene TRBV7-9, with 7 bases fitting TRBD1. CDR3 region: CASSRDSSNQPQHF. The CDR3 DNA reads as TGTGCCAGCAGCAGGGACAGTAGCAATCAGCCCCAGCATTTT.